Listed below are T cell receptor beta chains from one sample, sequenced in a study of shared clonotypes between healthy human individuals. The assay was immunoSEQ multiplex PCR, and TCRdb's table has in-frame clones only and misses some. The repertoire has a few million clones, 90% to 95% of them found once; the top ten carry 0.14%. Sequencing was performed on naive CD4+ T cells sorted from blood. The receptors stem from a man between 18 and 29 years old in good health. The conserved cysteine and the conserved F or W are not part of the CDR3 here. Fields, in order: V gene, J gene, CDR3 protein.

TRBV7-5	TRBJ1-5	ARSGYLGCPHQPQH
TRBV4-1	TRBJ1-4	ASSRGAATNEKLF
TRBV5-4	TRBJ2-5	ASSPDPGPETQY
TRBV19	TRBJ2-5	ASSMGRGETQY
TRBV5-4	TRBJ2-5	ASSLGGGRETQY
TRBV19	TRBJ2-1	ASSRGVGKVYDNEQF
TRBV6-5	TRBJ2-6	ASSYGSLSGANVLT
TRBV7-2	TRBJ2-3	ASSPWRGTDTQY
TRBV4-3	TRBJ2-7	ASSQVVATAVEQY
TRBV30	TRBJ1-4	AWSVLRFGKLF
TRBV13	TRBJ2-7	ASSLGGEQY
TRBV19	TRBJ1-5	ASSIPGTQPQH
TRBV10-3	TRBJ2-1	ATKAGGPIDEQF
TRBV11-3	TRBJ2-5	ASPGNGAGETQY
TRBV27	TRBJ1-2	ASSPDRGNYGYT
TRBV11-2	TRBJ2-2	ASSFAGTTNTGELF
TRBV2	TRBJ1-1	ASSAFLGNTEAF
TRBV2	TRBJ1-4	ASSTQGAQGEKLF
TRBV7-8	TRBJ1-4	ASSLPGEKLF
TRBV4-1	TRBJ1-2	ASSQAGTGSYGYT
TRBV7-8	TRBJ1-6	ASSLGGQGGFGSPLH
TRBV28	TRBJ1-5	ASSLWTISNQPQH
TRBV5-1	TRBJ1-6	ASSRDRDNSPLH
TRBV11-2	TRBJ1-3	ASSLSGTGGYSGNTIY
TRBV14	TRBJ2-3	ASSQQVTDTQY
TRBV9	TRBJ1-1	ASSVGGDGTEAF
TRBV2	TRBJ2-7	ASTLDRNNEQY
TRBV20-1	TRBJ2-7	SARGLNEQY
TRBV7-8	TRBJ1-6	ASRADRGENSPLH